What follows are 26 T cell receptor beta chains derived from one specimen sequenced in a study of shared clonotypes between healthy human individuals. Method: immunoSEQ multiplex PCR; TCRdb's copy keeps in-frame clones and lacks some. In the table there are some 1.4 million clones, roughly 96% of which are singletons. Sample: naive CD4+ T cells sorted from blood. Subset: CD45RA+ positively selected. The receptors derive from a man aged 25-45 years in good health.

The V call is TRBV5-8, the J call TRBJ2-2, with TRBD1 matching over 9 bases. V lost 0 bases to trimming and J lost 3 bases; unmatched junction nucleotides: 6. The CDR3 consists of 17 residues. Germline V lookup: CDR1 SGHTS, CDR2 YDEGEE. CDR3 DNA: TGTGCCAGCAGCTTGGTGACGGGACAGGGATACACCGGGGAGCTGTTTTTT. Protein product: CASSLVTGQGYTGELFF.

V and J are TRBV10-3 and TRBJ2-7, with D hard to call. This CDR3 has 13 residues. Germline V gene sequence: CDR1 ENHRY, CDR2 SYGVKD. The germline V and J ends were trimmed by 2 bases and 1 base, with 6 bases remaining between them. DNA for the CDR3: TGTGCCATCAGTGAGGGTCAGTCCTACGAGCAGTACTTC. It translates to CAISEGQSYEQYF.

This clone was counted once. This chain uses TRBV5-1 with TRBJ2-5; D is possibly TRBD1 (6 bases). V was pared by 2 bases and J by 1 base, with 12 bases between. Germline CDR1 SGHRS, CDR2 YFSETQ. The length of the CDR3 is 15 residues. CDR3 region: CASSLSMTGQETQYF. In DNA form, the CDR3 reads TGCGCCAGCAGCTTATCCATGACAGGCCAAGAGACCCAGTACTTC.

This chain connects TRBV9 to TRBJ2-7; D gene uncertain. The V end was cut by 3 bases, the J end by 3 bases, with 16 bases between. Germline V gene sequence: CDR1 SGDLS, CDR2 YYNGEE. The CDR3 has 15 residues. The CDR3 DNA is TGTGCCAGCAGCGGAGGCCGCAGAAGTCGCTACGAGCAGTACTTC. Protein sequence: CASSGGRRSRYEQYF.

The gene calls are TRBV6-5 and TRBJ1-2; D gene unclear. Germline loops: CDR1 MNHEY, CDR2 SVGAGI. The CDR3 sequence is 13 residues long. Trimming took off 6 bases at V and 8 bases at J, with 16 bases between the two ends. The CDR3 DNA follows: TGTGCCAGCAGAATAAATCGGCTATCGGGCTACACCTTC. This sequence encodes CASRINRLSGYTF.

The rearrangement links TRBV4-1 to TRBJ2-1; 7 nucleotides line up with TRBD2. The V and J ends lost 0 bases and 6 bases, in that order; junction bases with no gene match: 11. The CDR3 totals 17 residues. Per germline, CDR1 MGHRA and CDR2 YSYEKL. CDR3 loop: CASSQDWAAGYFNEQFF. DNA for the CDR3: TGCGCCAGCAGCCAAGATTGGGCAGCGGGATATTTCAATGAGCAGTTCTTC.

The rearrangement joins TRBV5-4 to TRBJ2-2; 9 positions match TRBD2. Per germline, CDR1 SGHNT and CDR2 YYREEE (reference sequence). V shed 0 bases, J shed 1 base, and the junction held 4 bases outside the gene matches. This CDR3 is 17 amino acids long. The CDR3, as DNA: TGTGCCAGCAGCTTGGTGGCTAGCGGGAAGAACACCGGGGAGCTGTTTTTT. Protein: CASSLVASGKNTGELFF.

This clone was picked up one time. The rearrangement uses TRBV6-1 and TRBJ1-5, with D tentatively TRBD1 (5 bases). This CDR3 is built from 11 residues. Trimming took 8 bases from V and 7 from J, leaving 9 bases between them. The germline CDR1 and CDR2 sequences are MNHNS and SASEGT. CDR3 coding DNA: TGTGCCAGCTGGGGGGGGCAGCCCCAGCATTTT. Translating it yields CASWGGQPQHF.

This chain joins TRBV19 and TRBJ1-3, with unresolved D. V was clipped by 4 bases and J by 2 bases, with 12 bases between them. The CDR3 sequence is 15 residues long. Germline values: CDR1 LNHDA, CDR2 SQIVND (reference sequence). The CDR3 sequence is CASSKLVSAGNTIYF. The DNA of the CDR3 is TGTGCCAGTAGTAAGTTGGTTTCGGCTGGAAACACCATATATTTT.

The chain has TRBV27 and TRBJ2-7; the match to TRBD2 covers 13 bases. This CDR3 is 15 amino acids long. J lost 2 bases, V lost 6 bases, and 4 bases had no gene match. Germline loops: CDR1 MNHEY, CDR2 SMNVEV (reference sequence). CDR3 in DNA: TGTGCCAGCAGGAGGACTAGCGGGAGAACCTACGAGCAGTACTTC. Encoded protein: CASRRTSGRTYEQYF.

This clone was counted only a few times. The chain recombines TRBV7-6 with TRBJ2-3, with no clear D. CDR3 length equals 15 residues. Per the germline V gene, CDR1 is SGHVS and CDR2 is FNYEAQ. Deletions cut 5 bases from V and 6 bases from J, with 18 bases between. The CDR3 here is CASSRARLPPDTQYF. In nucleotides, the CDR3 is TGTGCCAGCAGCAGAGCGAGGCTCCCACCGGATACGCAGTATTTT.

In its sample, this clone was seen once. The chain combines TRBV7-8 with TRBJ2-3; D not certain. Trimming shortened V by 7 bases and J by 5 bases, and 10 bases separated the two germline ends. This CDR3 region has 12 residues. Germline V lookup: CDR1 SGHVS, CDR2 FQNEAQ. The CDR3 DNA follows: TGTGCCAGCACTCCCCCTAGAGATACGCAGTATTTT. It specifies CASTPPRDTQYF.

J is TRBJ2-3 and V is TRBV11-3; possibly TRBD1 for D (6 bases). From germline, CDR1 is SGHNT and CDR2 YENEEA. Trimming stripped 6 bases from V and 5 bases from J, with 12 bases between. The CDR3 covers 13 residues. Here the CDR3 DNA reads TGTGCCAGCAGTGAACAGGGAATAGATACGCAGTATTTT. The encoded protein is CASSEQGIDTQYF. The full variable domain, rest sourced from reference TRBV11-3 and TRBJ2-3, is EAGVVQSPRYKIIEKKQPVAFWCNPISGHNTLYWYLQNLGQGPELLIRYENEEAVDDSQLPKDRFSAERLKGVDSTLKIQPAELGDSAVYLCASSEQGIDTQYFGPGTRLTVL.

J is TRBJ2-1 and V is TRBV5-1; 8 nucleotides align to TRBD2. Germline V gene lookup returns CDR1 SGHRS and CDR2 YFSETQ. This CDR3 comprises 15 residues. V shed 0 bases and J 3 bases; nucleotides not matched to a gene: 2. The CDR3 bases are TGCGCCAGCAGCTTGGAAACTAGCGGCTACAATGAGCAGTTCTTC. It is translated as CASSLETSGYNEQFF. Using reference TRBV5-1 and TRBJ2-1 for the parts outside the CDR3, the full variable domain is KAGVTQTPRYLIKTRGQQVTLSCSPISGHRSVSWYQQTPGQGLQFLFEYFSETQRNKGNFPGRFSGRQFSNSRSEMNVSTLELGDSALYLCASSLETSGYNEQFFGPGTRLTVL.

The chain uses TRBV19 and TRBJ1-5; D is possibly TRBD1 (5 bases). V was cut by 5 bases and J by 0 bases, with 14 bases left in between. This CDR3 spans 16 amino acids. CDR1 and CDR2 from the germline V gene are LNHDA and SQIVND (reference sequence). CDR3 DNA sequence: TGTGCCAGTAGTTATCTAGGGACCTATAGCAATCAGCCCCAGCATTTT. It translates to CASSYLGTYSNQPQHF.

The chain carries TRBV28 and TRBJ2-2; no reliable D call. This CDR3 region has 13 residues. CDR1 is MDHEN and CDR2 is SYDVKM in the germline V gene. The V end lost 2 bases, the J end lost 7 bases, and 8 bases lay between the germline ends. This chain's CDR3 is CASSLVRLGELFF. The CDR3 DNA is TGTGCCAGCAGTTTAGTAAGACTCGGGGAGCTGTTTTTT.

V and J are TRBV6-1 and TRBJ2-1; TRBD2 matches at 14 bases. Trimming took 4 bases from V and 10 from J; bases not matched to a gene: 12. The germline CDR1 and CDR2 sequences are MNHNS and SASEGT. The CDR3 extends over 17 amino acids. CDR3 sequence (DNA): TGTGCCAGCAGTGCTACCTGGACTAGCGGGAGGCCAGGCGAGCAGTTCTTC. It yields the protein CASSATWTSGRPGEQFF.

The genes are TRBV7-9 and TRBJ2-3; D not certain. The CDR3 sequence is 15 residues long. Trimming removed 1 base from V and 2 bases from J, with 10 bases in between. In germline, CDR1 is SEHNR, CDR2 FQNEAQ (reference sequence). The CDR3 reads CASSLVGRSTDTQYF. CDR3 DNA sequence: TGTGCCAGCAGCTTAGTAGGCAGGTCCACAGATACGCAGTATTTT.

The V gene is TRBV7-9, the J gene TRBJ2-1; 8 positions agree with TRBD2. The CDR3 is 15 residues long. The V gene's germline CDR1 is SEHNR and CDR2 FQNEAQ (reference sequence). V lost 6 bases and J lost 7; bases outside the gene matches: 11. CDR3 DNA sequence: TGTGCCAGCAGTTCCAGCGGGAGAAGAGGGAATGAGCAGTTCTTC. Protein sequence: CASSSSGRRGNEQFF.

This chain uses TRBV7-2 with TRBJ1-5; 7 nucleotides match TRBD1. Germline assignment: CDR1 SGHTA and CDR2 FQGNSA. V was clipped by 2 bases and J by 4 bases; unmatched bases: 5. The CDR3 is 15 amino acids. CDR3 loop: CASSLIGGQNQPQHF. The CDR3 DNA follows: TGTGCCAGCAGCTTAATTGGGGGACAGAATCAGCCCCAGCATTTT.

The chain has TRBV19 and TRBJ2-5; TRBD1 agrees at 7 bases. Per the germline V gene, CDR1 is LNHDA and CDR2 is SQIVND (reference sequence). The junction had 8 bases not matched to a gene; V was cut back by 5 bases and J by 2 bases. The CDR3 sequence is 15 residues long. In DNA form, the CDR3 reads TGTGCCAGTAGTTTGACAGGGAGCAGACAAGAGACCCAGTACTTC. Its translation is CASSLTGSRQETQYF.

The CDR3 region is CASSLWASGRSTDTQYF. The CDR3 DNA follows: TGTGCCAGCAGCTTATGGGCTAGCGGGAGGTCGACAGATACGCAGTATTTT. This sequence joins TRBV7-8 and TRBJ2-3; 11 bases map to TRBD2. The junction had 7 bases not matched to a gene; V was cut back by 2 bases and J by 3 bases. The germline gives CDR1 SGHVS, CDR2 FQNEAQ. There are 17 residues in the CDR3.

The sample holds a few counts of this clone. V gene TRBV29-1 combines with J gene TRBJ2-5, with D possibly TRBD1 on 8 matching bases. V lost 6 bases and J lost 5, with 19 bases in between. The length of the CDR3 is 14 residues. Per germline, CDR1 SQVTM and CDR2 ANQGSEA. This CDR3 reads CSVGQGGAVETQYF. CDR3 in DNA: TGCAGCGTCGGACAGGGAGGGGCCGTGGAGACCCAGTACTTC. The variable domain in full, completed from reference TRBV29-1 and TRBJ2-5, reads SAVISQKPSRDICQRGTSLTIQCQVDSQVTMMFWYRQQPGQSLTLIATANQGSEATYESGFVIDKFPISRPNLTFSTLTVSNMSPEDSSIYLCSVGQGGAVETQYFGPGTRLLVL.

CDR3 amino acids: CAARGQGTYEQYF. In DNA, the CDR3 is TGTGCAGCCCGGGGACAGGGGACCTACGAGCAGTACTTC. The V and J genes are TRBV27 and TRBJ2-7, with 10 bases matching TRBD1. The CDR3 runs to 13 residues. Germline values: CDR1 MNHEY, CDR2 SMNVEV (reference sequence).

This clone came up once. This chain links TRBV18 with TRBJ2-7; D gene unclear. The CDR3 is 12 amino acids. Germline V lookup: CDR1 KGHSH, CDR2 LQKENI. Trimming removed 0 bases at V and 6 bases at J, with 6 bases between. The CDR3 region has the DNA TGTGCCAGCTCACCACCGACCAGCGAGCAGTACTTC. Protein sequence: CASSPPTSEQYF.

The rearrangement uses TRBV7-9 and TRBJ1-2; 9 bases are a match to TRBD1. V gave up 5 bases and J gave up 6 bases; unmatched junction bases: 7. The CDR3 covers 14 residues. Germline V gene sequence: CDR1 SEHNR, CDR2 FQNEAQ (reference sequence). The CDR3 reads CASSPGQGLDGYTF. The CDR3 nucleotides read TGTGCCAGCAGCCCGGGACAGGGATTAGATGGCTACACCTTC.